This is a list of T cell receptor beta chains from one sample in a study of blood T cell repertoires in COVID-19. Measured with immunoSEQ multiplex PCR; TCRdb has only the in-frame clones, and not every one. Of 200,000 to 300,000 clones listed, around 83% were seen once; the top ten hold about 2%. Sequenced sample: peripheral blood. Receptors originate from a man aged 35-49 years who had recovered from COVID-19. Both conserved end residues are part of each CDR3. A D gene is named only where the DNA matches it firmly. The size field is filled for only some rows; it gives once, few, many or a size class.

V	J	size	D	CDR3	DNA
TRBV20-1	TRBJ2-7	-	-	CSASPPRYF	TGCAGTGCTAGCCCCCCCAGGTACTTC
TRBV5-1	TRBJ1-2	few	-	CASSSRQVDGYTF	TGCGCCAGCAGCTCCCGACAGGTGGATGGCTACACCTTC
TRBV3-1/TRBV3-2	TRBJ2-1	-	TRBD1	CASSQVSRTGGGEQFF	TGTGCCAGCAGCCAAGTTAGTCGGACAGGGGGCGGTGAGCAGTTCTTC
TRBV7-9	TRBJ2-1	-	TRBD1	CASSWAGTGANEQFF	TGTGCCAGCAGCTGGGCCGGGACAGGGGCTAATGAGCAGTTCTTC
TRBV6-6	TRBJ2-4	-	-	CASSRVEGFIQYF	TGTGCCAGCAGTAGGGTGGAGGGGTTCATTCAGTACTTC
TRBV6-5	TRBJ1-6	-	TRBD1	CASGQGDDSPLHF	TGTGCCAGTGGACAGGGGGACGATTCACCCCTCCACTTT
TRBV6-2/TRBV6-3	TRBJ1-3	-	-	CASSSLRDWTSGPGNTIYF	TGTGCCAGCAGTTCCCTAAGAGACTGGACATCAGGGCCCGGAAACACCATATATTTT
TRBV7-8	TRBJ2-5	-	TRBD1	CASSVTTGAQETQYF	TGTGCCAGCAGCGTCACTACAGGGGCTCAAGAGACCCAGTACTTC
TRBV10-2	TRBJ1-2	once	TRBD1	CASSLNRGDGYTF	TGCGCCAGCAGTCTTAACAGGGGAGATGGCTACACCTTC
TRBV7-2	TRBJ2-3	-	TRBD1	CASSSQGASDLDTQYF	TGTGCCAGCAGCTCCCAGGGGGCCAGCGACCTAGATACGCAGTATTTT
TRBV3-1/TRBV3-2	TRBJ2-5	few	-	CASSQPVRETQYF	TGTGCCAGCAGCCAGCCGGTGCGAGAGACCCAGTACTTC
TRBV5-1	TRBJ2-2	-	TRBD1	CASSSPGTGNTGELFF	TGCGCCAGCAGCTCTCCCGGGACAGGGAACACCGGGGAGCTGTTTTTT
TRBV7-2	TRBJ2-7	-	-	CASSPGHSSYEQYF	TGTGCCAGCAGTCCGGGACACTCCTCCTACGAGCAGTACTTC
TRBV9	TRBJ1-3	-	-	CASSPQTAGNTIYF	TGTGCCAGCAGCCCTCAGACTGCTGGAAACACCATATATTTT
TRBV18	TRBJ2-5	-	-	CASSPPGARETQYF	TGTGCCAGCTCACCCCCTGGGGCACGAGAGACCCAGTACTTC
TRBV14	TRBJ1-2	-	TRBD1	CASSPRTGINYGYTF	TGTGCCAGCAGCCCCCGGACAGGGATTAACTATGGCTACACCTTC
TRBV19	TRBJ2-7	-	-	CASREGIGAYEQYF	TGTGCCAGTAGGGAGGGCATCGGGGCCTACGAGCAGTACTTC
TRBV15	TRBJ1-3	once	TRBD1	CATSRGGQNTIYF	TGTGCCACCAGCAGAGGGGGACAGAACACCATATATTTT
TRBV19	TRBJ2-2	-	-	CASSMWGVGTGELFF	TGTGCCAGTAGTATGTGGGGGGTGGGCACCGGGGAGCTGTTTTTT
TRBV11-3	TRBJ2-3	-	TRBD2	CASSLGPSGGLTDTQYF	TGTGCCAGCAGCTTAGGGCCTAGCGGGGGGCTCACAGATACGCAGTATTTT
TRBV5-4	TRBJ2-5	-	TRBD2	CASSSRLAGVETQYF	TGTGCCAGCAGCTCACGACTAGCGGGAGTGGAGACCCAGTACTTC
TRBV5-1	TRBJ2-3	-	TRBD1	CASSLIGQGSTDTQYF	TGCGCCAGCAGCTTGATAGGACAGGGTAGCACAGATACGCAGTATTTT
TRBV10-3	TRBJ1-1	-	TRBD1	CAIRTMTGGSEAFF	TGTGCCATCAGAACTATGACAGGGGGGTCTGAAGCTTTCTTT
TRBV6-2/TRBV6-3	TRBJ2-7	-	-	CASSYTGQLPEQYF	TGTGCCAGCAGTTACACAGGACAATTACCCGAGCAGTACTTC
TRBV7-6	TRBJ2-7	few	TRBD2	CASSLIAGEGHEQYF	TGTGCCAGCAGCCTAATAGCGGGAGAAGGGCACGAGCAGTACTTC
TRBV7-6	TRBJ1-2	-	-	CASSLQVPYTF	TGTGCCAGCAGCTTACAGGTCCCATACACCTTC
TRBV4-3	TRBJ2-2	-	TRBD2	CASSQDPTSGRGELFF	TGCGCCAGCAGCCAAGATCCAACTAGCGGGCGCGGGGAGCTGTTTTTT
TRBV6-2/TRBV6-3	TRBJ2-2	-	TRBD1	CASSGDRVNAGELFF	TGTGCCAGCAGTGGGGACAGGGTCAACGCCGGGGAGCTGTTTTTT
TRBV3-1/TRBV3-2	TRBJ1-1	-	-	CASSARVSGTEAFF	TGTGCCAGCAGCGCCCGGGTCTCGGGGACTGAAGCTTTCTTT
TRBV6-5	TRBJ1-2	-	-	CASSLGGYGYTF	TGTGCCAGCAGTTTAGGGGGTTATGGCTACACCTTC
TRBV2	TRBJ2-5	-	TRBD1	CASSEGGQVQETQYF	TGTGCCAGCAGTGAAGGTGGACAGGTTCAAGAGACCCAGTACTTC
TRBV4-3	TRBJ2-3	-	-	CASSQDARAADTQYF	TGCGCCAGCAGCCAAGATGCTAGAGCGGCAGATACGCAGTATTTT
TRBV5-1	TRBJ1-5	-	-	CASSLEGGPANQPQHF	TGCGCCAGCAGCTTGGAGGGGGGGCCAGCTAATCAGCCCCAGCATTTT
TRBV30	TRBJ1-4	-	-	CAWRFGEYEKLFF	TGTGCCTGGAGATTCGGGGAGTATGAAAAACTGTTTTTT
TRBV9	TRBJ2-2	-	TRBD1	CASSPGTGRNTGELFF	TGTGCCAGCAGCCCGGGGACAGGAAGGAACACCGGGGAGCTGTTTTTT
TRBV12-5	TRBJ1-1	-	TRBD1	CASQGQWVDEAFF	TGTGCTAGTCAGGGACAGTGGGTGGACGAAGCTTTCTTT
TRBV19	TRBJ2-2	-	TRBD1	CATQDREYTGELFF	TGTGCCACCCAAGACAGGGAATACACCGGGGAGCTGTTTTTT
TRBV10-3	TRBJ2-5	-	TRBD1	CAIRGDRGIETQYF	TGTGCCATCAGAGGGGACAGGGGAATAGAGACCCAGTACTTC
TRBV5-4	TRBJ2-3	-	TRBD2	CASSLSGDTQYF	TGTGCCAGCAGCCTTAGCGGGGATACGCAGTATTTT
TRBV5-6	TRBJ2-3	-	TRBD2	CASSLRGGSTDTQYF	TGTGCCAGCAGCTTGCGCGGGGGGAGCACAGATACGCAGTATTTT
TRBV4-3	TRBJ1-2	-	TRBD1	CASSQMTGGAYGYTF	TGCGCCAGCAGCCAAATGACAGGGGGCGCCTATGGCTACACCTTC